Listed here are 23 T cell receptor beta chains from one sample, sequenced in a study of blood T cell repertoires in COVID-19. The assay was immunoSEQ multiplex PCR, and TCRdb's table has in-frame clones only and misses some. The sample contains some 190,000 clones, less than 85% of which appear only once. The source material was peripheral blood. The receptors stem from an elderly woman with active or convalescent COVID-19.

The genes are TRBV5-1 and TRBJ2-7, with TRBD2 identical over 7 bases. The trim removed 3 bases at V and 2 bases at J, leaving 2 bases unmatched. CDR3 length: 13 amino acids. CDR1 is SGHRS and CDR2 is YFSETQ in the germline V gene. The CDR3 loop reads CASSSGGAYEQYF. The CDR3 nucleotides are TGCGCCAGCAGCTCTGGGGGGGCCTACGAGCAGTACTTC.

V is TRBV28 and J is TRBJ2-3; D perhaps matches TRBD1 (6 bases). The CDR3 is 15 residues long. The germline CDR1 and CDR2 sequences are MDHEN and SYDVKM. With 7 bases removed from V and 0 bases from J, the gap between germline ends came to 14 bases. The CDR3 sequence: CASTRTETSTDTQYF. In DNA form, the CDR3 reads TGTGCCAGCACCCGGACAGAGACTAGCACAGATACGCAGTATTTT.

The V call is TRBV28, the J call TRBJ2-2; maybe TRBD2 (7 bases). Between the trimmed V and J ends, which lost 7 bases and 5 bases, there was a span of 11 bases. CDR1 is MDHEN, CDR2 SYDVKM, per germline. This CDR3 spans 13 amino acids. This chain's CDR3 is CASKGGGTGELFF. The CDR3, as DNA: TGTGCCAGCAAAGGGGGGGGAACCGGGGAGCTGTTTTTT.

The chain uses TRBV7-9 and TRBJ2-1; no firm D call. The CDR3 runs 14 residues. From germline, CDR1 is SEHNR and CDR2 FQNEAQ (reference sequence). V lost 1 base and J lost 2, with 6 bases in between. The CDR3 DNA reads TGTGCCAGCAGCTTAGAGCAGGCCTACAATGAGCAGTTCTTC. Its translation: CASSLEQAYNEQFF.

The chain links TRBV2 to TRBJ2-3; 9 bases match TRBD2. The CDR3 is made up of 15 amino acids. Germline-derived CDR1 and CDR2 are SNHLY and FYNNEI. Trimming at V came to 3 bases and at J to 0 bases, leaving 1 base not matched to a gene. The CDR3 DNA follows: TGTGCCAGCAGTGAGCTAGCGGGGAGCACAGATACGCAGTATTTT. Amino acids: CASSELAGSTDTQYF.

CDR3 bases: TGTGCCAGCAGCTTGGACCTCCGAAGGGGTCATGAGCAGTTCTTC. Amino acid sequence: CASSLDLRRGHEQFF. V is TRBV5-4 and J is TRBJ2-1, with D perhaps TRBD1 (5 bases). The CDR3 has 15 residues. V shed 0 bases and J shed 8 bases, with 15 bases lying between them. Germline CDR1 is SGHNT and CDR2 is YYREEE (reference sequence). The variable domain in full, with the rest retrieved from reference TRBV5-4 and TRBJ2-1, is ETGVTQSPTHLIKTRGQQVTLRCSSQSGHNTVSWYQQALGQGPQFIFQYYREEENGRGNFPPRFSGLQFPNYSSELNVNALELDDSALYLCASSLDLRRGHEQFFGPGTRLTVL.

This clone was detected only once. The chain couples TRBV7-9 to TRBJ2-4, with 8 bases fitting TRBD1. In germline, CDR1 is SEHNR, CDR2 FQNEAQ (reference sequence). The CDR3 runs to 18 residues. Losses at the gene ends were 0 bases for V and 1 base for J; bases not matched to a gene: 8. The CDR3 sequence is CASSLATGVDVAKNIQYF. DNA of the CDR3: TGTGCCAGCAGCTTAGCGACAGGGGTCGACGTGGCCAAAAACATTCAGTACTTC.

The gene calls are TRBV5-1 and TRBJ2-5; TRBD2 is a possible D gene (7 bases). CDR1 and CDR2 from the germline V gene are SGHRS and YFSETQ. The CDR3 extends over 14 amino acids. V was pared by 1 base and J by 5 bases, with 12 bases between. The CDR3 sequence is CASSLSGGAETQYF. The CDR3 DNA is TGCGCCAGCAGCTTGTCGGGGGGCGCGGAGACCCAGTACTTC.

The chain recombines TRBV15 with TRBJ2-7, with D perhaps matching TRBD1 (5 bases). Germline V gives CDR1 LNHNV, CDR2 YYDKDF (reference sequence). There are 14 residues in the CDR3. The V end was cut by 0 bases, the J end by 6 bases, with 12 bases between. The DNA of the CDR3 is TGTGCCACCAGCAGAGATTTGGTACAGGTCGAGCAGTACTTC. It codes for CATSRDLVQVEQYF. Together with reference TRBV15 and TRBJ2-7, the CDR3 gives the full variable domain: DAMVIQNPRYQVTQFGKPVTLSCSQTLNHNVMYWYQQKSSQAPKLLFHYYDKDFNNEADTPDNFQSRRPNTSFCFLDIRSPGLGDTAMYLCATSRDLVQVEQYFGPGTRLTVT.

This rearrangement joins TRBV10-3 to TRBJ2-7; D is unclear. With 6 bases removed from V and 0 bases from J, the gap between germline ends came to 15 bases. The length of the CDR3 is 15 residues. Germline V gene data show CDR1 as ENHRY and CDR2 as SYGVKD. The CDR3 region is CAIRTTFLRSYEQYF. The DNA of the CDR3 is TGTGCCATCAGGACGACTTTCCTCCGCTCCTACGAGCAGTACTTC.

This clone was seen a few times. The chain uses TRBV6-6 and TRBJ1-5; possibly TRBD1 for D (5 bases). The CDR3 has 12 amino acids. Trimming stripped 4 bases from V and 7 bases from J, with 8 bases between. CDR1 and CDR2 (germline): MNHNY, SVGAGI (reference sequence). The CDR3 nucleotides read TGTGCCAGCAGTTTGGGGCTCCAGCCCCAGCATTTT. It specifies CASSLGLQPQHF.

V and J are TRBV14 and TRBJ2-1; TRBD2 matches 7 bases. V lost 4 bases to trimming and J lost 4 bases; unmatched junction nucleotides: 10. The CDR3 sequence is 16 residues long. The V gene's germline CDR1 is SGHDN and CDR2 FVKESK. Here the CDR3 reads CASSPLGEGIYNEQFF. In nucleotides, the CDR3 is TGTGCCAGCAGCCCCCTCGGGGAGGGGATTTACAATGAGCAGTTCTTC.

CDR3 DNA: TGTGCCAGCAGCGTTGCTGGCGGGAGGGCCTTCAATGAGCAGTTCTTC. Translating gives CASSVAGGRAFNEQFF. The J gene is TRBJ2-1, the V gene TRBV9, with 9 bases identical to TRBD2. Germline V gene data show CDR1 as SGDLS and CDR2 as YYNGEE. V gave up 2 bases and J gave up 6 bases; unmatched junction bases: 9. This CDR3 spans 16 amino acids.

The chain employs TRBV19 and TRBJ1-5; 7 bases map to TRBD1. In germline, CDR1 is LNHDA, CDR2 SQIVND (reference sequence). With 0 bases clipped from V and 6 bases from J, the junction kept 11 bases outside the gene matches. The CDR3 sequence is 17 residues long. The chain's CDR3 is CASSIEKGIGGLQPQHF. The CDR3 bases are TGTGCCAGTAGTATAGAAAAAGGAATAGGGGGCCTTCAGCCCCAGCATTTT.

The table lists this clone with a few counts. This chain connects TRBV7-9 to TRBJ2-7, with TRBD2 matching over 8 bases. CDR1 and CDR2 from the germline V gene are SEHNR and FQNEAQ (reference sequence). Losses at the gene ends were 6 bases for V and 1 base for J; bases not matched to a gene: 8. The CDR3 is made up of 15 amino acids. The CDR3 protein is CASSRSSGLSYEQYF. As DNA, the CDR3 is TGTGCCAGCAGTCGCTCTAGCGGGTTATCCTACGAGCAGTACTTC.

The chain uses TRBV19 and TRBJ2-1; D not resolved. Germline V gene data show CDR1 as LNHDA and CDR2 as SQIVND (reference sequence). The V end lost 3 bases, the J end lost 9 bases, and 21 bases lay between the germline ends. The CDR3 is 16 amino acids. The DNA for the CDR3 is TGTGCCAGTAGTATTCGGAGAGCTGGCAGTATGGGTGAGCAGTTCTTC. It encodes CASSIRRAGSMGEQFF.

This chain connects TRBV11-2 to TRBJ2-7, with D tentatively TRBD1 (6 bases). Trimming stripped 4 bases from V and 4 bases from J, with 11 bases between. This CDR3 spans 13 amino acids. Per germline, CDR1 SGHAT and CDR2 FQNNGV. CDR3 protein: CASSYHRDYEQYF. The CDR3 DNA is TGTGCCAGCAGCTATCACAGGGATTACGAGCAGTACTTC.

The V and J genes are TRBV19 and TRBJ2-1; 12 bases match TRBD2. V lost 3 bases and J lost 6; bases outside the gene matches: 12. Germline V gene sequence: CDR1 LNHDA, CDR2 SQIVND (reference sequence). This CDR3 comprises 18 residues. CDR3 sequence (DNA): TGTGCCAGTAGTATCCGACTAGCGGGAGTTTCCGGTAGCAATGAGCAGTTCTTC. This encodes CASSIRLAGVSGSNEQFF.

V usage is TRBV7-9 and J usage is TRBJ1-1, with D uncertain. Trimming removed 0 bases from V and 6 bases from J, with 5 bases in between. Looked up from germline, CDR1 is SEHNR and CDR2 is FQNEAQ (reference sequence). CDR3 length: 12 amino acids. This chain's CDR3 is CASSLAESEAFF. CDR3 nucleotide sequence: TGTGCCAGCAGCTTAGCCGAGTCTGAAGCTTTCTTT.

The V gene is TRBV11-1, the J gene TRBJ2-7; 9 nucleotides line up with TRBD1. V shed 6 bases, J shed 6 bases, and the junction held 9 bases outside the gene matches. The CDR3 totals 14 residues. Per the germline V gene, CDR1 is SGHAT and CDR2 is FQDESV (reference sequence). Written as DNA, the CDR3 is TGTGCCAGCAGTACGGGACAGGGAGGTTTCGAGCAGTACTTC. Its protein product is CASSTGQGGFEQYF. Variable domain in full (rest from reference TRBV11-1 and TRBJ2-7): EAEVAQSPRYKITEKSQAVAFWCDPISGHATLYWYRQILGQGPELLVQFQDESVVDDSQLPKDRFSAERLKGVDSTLKIQPAELGDSAMYLCASSTGQGGFEQYFGPGTRLTVT.

The chain recombines TRBV18 with TRBJ2-1, with 14 nucleotides matching TRBD2. Germline V gene sequence: CDR1 KGHSH, CDR2 LQKENI. V shed 5 bases, J shed 3 bases, and the junction held 9 bases outside the gene matches. The CDR3 loop spans 18 amino acids. CDR3 residues: CASSSSGLAGVFYNEQFF. CDR3 nucleotides: TGTGCCAGCTCATCCTCGGGACTAGCGGGAGTATTCTACAATGAGCAGTTCTTC.

This sequence joins TRBV9 and TRBJ2-2, with D possibly matching TRBD2 (6 bases). The CDR3 covers 17 residues. The germline V and J ends were trimmed by 3 bases and 6 bases, with 21 bases remaining between them. Germline V CDR1 and CDR2: SGDLS, YYNGEE. The CDR3 nucleotides are TGTGCCAGCAGCGCTTTGCTAGGAGGGTCGGTCCCCGGGGAGCTGTTTTTT. This translates into CASSALLGGSVPGELFF.

This chain joins TRBV5-5 and TRBJ1-1, with a tentative D call TRBD1 (6 bases). Germline CDR1 is SGHKS and CDR2 is YYEKEE (reference sequence). V lost 2 bases to trimming and J lost 4 bases, with 12 bases between them. CDR3 size: 14 residues. The chain's CDR3 is CASSLGGSFTEAFF. Here the CDR3 DNA reads TGTGCCAGCAGCTTAGGGGGTTCTTTCACTGAAGCTTTCTTT.